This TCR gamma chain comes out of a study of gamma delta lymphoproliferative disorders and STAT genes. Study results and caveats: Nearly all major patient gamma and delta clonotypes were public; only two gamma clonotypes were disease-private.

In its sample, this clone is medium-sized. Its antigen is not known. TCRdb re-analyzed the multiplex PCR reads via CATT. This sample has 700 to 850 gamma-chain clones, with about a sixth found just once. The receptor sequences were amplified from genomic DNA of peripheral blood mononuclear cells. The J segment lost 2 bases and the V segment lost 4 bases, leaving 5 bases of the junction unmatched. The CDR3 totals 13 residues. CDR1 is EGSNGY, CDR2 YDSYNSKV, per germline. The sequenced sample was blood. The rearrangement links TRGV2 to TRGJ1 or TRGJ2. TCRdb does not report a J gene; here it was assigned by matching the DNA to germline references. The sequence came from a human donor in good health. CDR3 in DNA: TGTGCCACCTGGGAGGAGGATTATTATAAGAAACTCTTT. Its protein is CATWEEDYYKKLF.